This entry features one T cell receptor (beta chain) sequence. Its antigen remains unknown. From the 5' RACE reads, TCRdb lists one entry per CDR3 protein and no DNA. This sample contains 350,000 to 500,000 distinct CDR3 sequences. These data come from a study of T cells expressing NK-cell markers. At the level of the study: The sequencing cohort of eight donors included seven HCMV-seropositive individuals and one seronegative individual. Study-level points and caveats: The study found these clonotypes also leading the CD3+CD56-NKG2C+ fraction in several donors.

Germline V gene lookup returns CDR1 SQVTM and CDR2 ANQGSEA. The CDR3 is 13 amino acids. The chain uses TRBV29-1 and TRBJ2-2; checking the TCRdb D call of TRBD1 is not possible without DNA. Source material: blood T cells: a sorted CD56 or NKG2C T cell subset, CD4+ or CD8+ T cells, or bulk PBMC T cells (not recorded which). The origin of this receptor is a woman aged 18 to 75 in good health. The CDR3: CSAGPGVTGELFF.